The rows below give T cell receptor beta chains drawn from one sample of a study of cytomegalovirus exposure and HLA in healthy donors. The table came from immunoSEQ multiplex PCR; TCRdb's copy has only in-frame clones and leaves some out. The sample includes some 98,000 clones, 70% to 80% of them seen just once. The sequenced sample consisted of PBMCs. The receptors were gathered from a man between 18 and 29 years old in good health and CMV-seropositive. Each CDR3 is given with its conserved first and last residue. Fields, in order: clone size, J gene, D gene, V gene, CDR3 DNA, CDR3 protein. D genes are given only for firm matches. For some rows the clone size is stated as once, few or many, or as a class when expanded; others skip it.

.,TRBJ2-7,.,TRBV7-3,TGTGCCAGCAGCCGAAAACCTAGCAACATCTACGAGCAGTACTTC,CASSRKPSNIYEQYF
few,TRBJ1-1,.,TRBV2,TGTCCCACCCTTTCCGGCACTGAAGCTTTCTTT,CPTLSGTEAFF
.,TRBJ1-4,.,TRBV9,TGTGCCAGCAGCGTAGGGGGCTCAACTAATGAAAAACTGTTTTTT,CASSVGGSTNEKLFF
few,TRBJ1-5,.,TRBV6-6,TGTGCCAGCAGTTACAGGGGAGGTGGTCAGCCCCAGCATTTT,CASSYRGGGQPQHF
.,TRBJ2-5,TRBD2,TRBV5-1,TGCGCCAGCAGCCCGATGGGCGGGGGGGCCAAAGAGACCCAGTACTTC,CASSPMGGGAKETQYF
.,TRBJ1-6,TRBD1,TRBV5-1,TGCGCCAGCAGCTCCGGAACAGGGGATGGTTCACCCCTCCACTTT,CASSSGTGDGSPLHF
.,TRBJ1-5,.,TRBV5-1,TGCGCCAGCAGCGTGGAACCGGGACACAGCAATCAGCCCCAGCATTTT,CASSVEPGHSNQPQHF
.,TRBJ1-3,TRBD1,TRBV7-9,TGTGCCAGCAGTCCCCGGGACAGGGATATAAACACCATATATTTT,CASSPRDRDINTIYF
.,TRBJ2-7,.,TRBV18,TGTGCCAGCTCACCGTCCCAGGGTGATACCTACGAGCAGTACTTC,CASSPSQGDTYEQYF
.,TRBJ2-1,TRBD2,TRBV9,TGTGCCAGCAGCATACTAGCGGGGGGGTACAATGAGCAGTTCTTC,CASSILAGGYNEQFF
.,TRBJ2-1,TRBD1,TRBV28,TGTGCCAGCAGTCACGAATACCCCGGGACAGTCATAAATGAGCAGTTCTTC,CASSHEYPGTVINEQFF
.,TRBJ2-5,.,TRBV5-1,TGCGCCAGCCGGGGGTACCAAGAGACCCAGTACTTC,CASRGYQETQYF
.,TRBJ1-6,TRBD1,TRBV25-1,TGTGCCAGCAGTCCCCGACAGGGTAGTTCACCCCTCCACTTT,CASSPRQGSSPLHF
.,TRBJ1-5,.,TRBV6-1,TGTGCCAGCAGTGTACAAAAGAATCAGCCCCAGCATTTT,CASSVQKNQPQHF
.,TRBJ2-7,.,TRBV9,TGTGCCAGCAGCGTAGATTCAGGGGCACCCTACGAGCAGTACTTC,CASSVDSGAPYEQYF
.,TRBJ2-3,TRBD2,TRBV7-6,TGTGCCAGCAGCTTACCTGGGACTAGTAGTGCAGATACGCAGTATTTT,CASSLPGTSSADTQYF
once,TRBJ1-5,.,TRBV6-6,TGTGCCAGCAGTCGGGACAATCAGCCCCAGCATTTT,CASSRDNQPQHF
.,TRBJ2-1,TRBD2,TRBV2,TGTGCCAGAGGACTAGCGACTTACAATGAGCAGTTCTTC,CARGLATYNEQFF
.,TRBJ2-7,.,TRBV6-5,TGTGCCAGCAGTTATAGGGGCTCCTACGAGCAGTACTTC,CASSYRGSYEQYF
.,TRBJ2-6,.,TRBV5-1,TGCGCCAGCAGCCCGTGGACAGTCCAGGGCACCTCTGGGGCCAACGTCCTGACTTTC,CASSPWTVQGTSGANVLTF
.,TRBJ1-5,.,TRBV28,TGTGCCAGTGGAGGGTCGGGACAGCCCCAGCATTTT,CASGGSGQPQHF
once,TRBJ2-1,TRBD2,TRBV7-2,TGTGCCAGCACCGGACTAGCACCGTACAATGAGCAGTTCTTC,CASTGLAPYNEQFF
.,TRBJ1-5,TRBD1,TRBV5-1,TGCGCCAGCAGCTTGGGGGACAGAAATCAGCCCCAGCATTTT,CASSLGDRNQPQHF
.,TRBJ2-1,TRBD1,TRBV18,TGTGCCAGCTCGCTCGCCCCGGGACAGGGTTCTGATGAGCAGTTCTTC,CASSLAPGQGSDEQFF
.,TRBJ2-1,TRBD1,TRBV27,TGTGCCAGCAGCGCCGACAGGGCCGGTTACAATGAGCAGTTCTTC,CASSADRAGYNEQFF
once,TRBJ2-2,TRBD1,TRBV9,TGTGCCAGCAGCACCGGACAGGGCAGCGGGGAGCTGTTTTTT,CASSTGQGSGELFF
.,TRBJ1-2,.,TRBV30,TGTGCCTGGAGTTATAGCCTTAGGTATTACACCTTC,CAWSYSLRYYTF
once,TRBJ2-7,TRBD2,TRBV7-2,TGTGCCAGCAGCAGACTAGCGAGGGGCGAGCAGTACTTC,CASSRLARGEQYF
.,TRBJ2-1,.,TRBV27,TGTGCCAGCAGTTTACTCACAGCGGCGTCCTACAATGAGCAGTTCTTC,CASSLLTAASYNEQFF
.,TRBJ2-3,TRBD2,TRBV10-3,TGTGCCATCAGTGCGGGGGGGGCCCCAGATACGCAGTATTTT,CAISAGGAPDTQYF
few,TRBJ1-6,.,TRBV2,TGTGCCAGCAGGGACATTCCTGCGCGATCACCCCTCCACTTT,CASRDIPARSPLHF
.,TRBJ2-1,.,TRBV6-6,TGTGCCAGCAGTTACTCACAGACCTACAATGAGCAGTTCTTC,CASSYSQTYNEQFF
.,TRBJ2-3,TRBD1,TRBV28,TGTGCCAGCAGTTTATACGGGACAGGGAACACAGATACGCAGTATTTT,CASSLYGTGNTDTQYF
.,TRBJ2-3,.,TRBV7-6,TGTGCCAGCAGCTTAGTAGTCAGGGAAACGGATACAGATACGCAGTATTTT,CASSLVVRETDTDTQYF
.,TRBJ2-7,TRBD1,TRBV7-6,TGTGCCAGCAGCTCACGGACAGGGCGAGAGCAGTACTTC,CASSSRTGREQYF
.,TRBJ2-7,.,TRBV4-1,TGCGCCAGCAGTTCCCAGGGGGGCGAGCAGTACTTC,CASSSQGGEQYF
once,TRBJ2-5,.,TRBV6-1,TGTGCCAGCACCCCCCGGCAGGGGCGGGAGACCCAGTACTTC,CASTPRQGRETQYF
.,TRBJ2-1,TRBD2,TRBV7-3,TGTGCCAGCAGTGTAAGCGGGGCGAACAATGAGCAGTTCTTC,CASSVSGANNEQFF
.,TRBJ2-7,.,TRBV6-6,TGTGCCAGCAGTTACTCGGCAGGGGTCGAGCAGTACTTC,CASSYSAGVEQYF
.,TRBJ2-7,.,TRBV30,TGTGCCTGGAGTTATTCCGGGGGCTACGAGCAGTACTTC,CAWSYSGGYEQYF
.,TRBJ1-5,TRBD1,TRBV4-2,TGTGCCAGCAGCAACCGCGGGACAGGGAATCAGCCCCAGCATTTT,CASSNRGTGNQPQHF
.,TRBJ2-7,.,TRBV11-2,TGTGCCAGCAGCTTAGAGCAGGCCACCTACGAGCAGTACTTC,CASSLEQATYEQYF
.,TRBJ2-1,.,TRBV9,TGTGCCAGCAGCCCCTTGAGCTATGAGCAGTTCTTC,CASSPLSYEQFF
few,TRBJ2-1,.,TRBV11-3,TGTGCCAGCAGCTCCAGCAGGGACAATGAGCAGTTCTTC,CASSSSRDNEQFF
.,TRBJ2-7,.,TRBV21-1,TGTGCCAGCAGCAGCATTCTCCGGGTTCCCTACGAGCAGTACTTC,CASSSILRVPYEQYF
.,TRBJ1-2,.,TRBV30,TGTGCCTGGAGCTCCCAGGGTAACTATGGCTACACCTTC,CAWSSQGNYGYTF
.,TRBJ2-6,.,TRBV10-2,TGCGCCAGTCGGCAAGGGGTCTCTGGGGCCAACGTCCTGACTTTC,CASRQGVSGANVLTF
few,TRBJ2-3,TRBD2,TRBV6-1,TGTGCCAGCAGTGAAGAAATAGCGGGGGGGTCAGATACGCAGTATTTT,CASSEEIAGGSDTQYF